This T cell receptor (beta chain) is drawn from a study of blood T cell repertoires in COVID-19. At the level of the study: The United States, Italy and Spain were the sources of the acute and convalescent COVID-19 samples. Sources were T cells, B-cell-depleted T cells, or PBMCs; the material itself was cDNA or gDNA.

Per the original methods: For nucleated cells, counts were estimated from reference gene primer amplification. TCRdb's table, derived via immunoSEQ multiplex PCR, lists solely in-frame clones and lacks some. V, J and clone size were drawn from that table, and D and trimming were deduced from the DNA. This table holds 200,000 to 250,000 clones, about four fifths found once. V trimming: 6 bases; J trimming: 5 bases; junction bases outside the gene matches: 5. The CDR3 consists of 13 residues. This clone was observed a few times. The chain couples TRBV12-3 or TRBV12-4 to TRBJ2-3; 7 bases are a match to TRBD2. The material sequenced was peripheral blood. The TCR originated in a middle-aged woman with acute or convalescent COVID-19. CDR3 sequence: CASRPGLRDTQYF. The CDR3, as DNA: TGTGCCAGCAGACCGGGACTACGAGATACGCAGTATTTT.